Listed below are T cell receptor beta chains from one sample, sequenced in a study of T cell changes during pregnancy in multiple sclerosis. Method: immunoSEQ multiplex PCR; TCRdb's copy keeps in-frame clones and lacks some. In the table there are more than 55,000 clones, around 93% of which are singletons. The sequences come from peripheral blood, collected in the first trimester of pregnancy. The receptors shown here come from a female donor with multiple sclerosis, enrolled in a pregnancy study. CDR3s include the opening cysteine and the closing phenylalanine or tryptophan. A D gene is named only where the DNA matches it firmly. Clone sizes are given selectively: once, few, many, or a class where the clone is expanded.

j_gene,v_gene,abundance,d_gene,CDR3aa,CDR3nt
TRBJ1-1,TRBV7-9,few,TRBD1,CASSQGDTEAFF,TGTGCCAGCAGCCAGGGGGACACTGAAGCTTTCTTT
TRBJ1-5,TRBV5-6,NA,NA,CASSLVGGYNQPQHF,TGTGCCAGCAGCTTGGTTGGGGGGTATAATCAGCCCCAGCATTTT
TRBJ2-1,TRBV9,NA,TRBD2,CASSLSGYSGGLGSYNEQFF,TGTGCCAGCAGCCTGTCGGGGTACAGCGGGGGGCTTGGCTCCTACAATGAGCAGTTCTTC
TRBJ1-2,TRBV6-4,NA,TRBD1,CASSRTGKGPLGYTF,TGTGCCAGCAGCCGGACAGGGAAGGGGCCCTTGGGCTACACCTTC
TRBJ1-2,TRBV29-1,NA,TRBD1,CSAGTGFGYTF,TGCAGCGCCGGGACAGGGTTTGGCTACACCTTC
TRBJ2-7,TRBV5-5,once,TRBD1,CASSFTGEEQYF,TGTGCCAGCAGCTTTACAGGGGAAGAGCAGTACTTC
TRBJ2-5,TRBV7-2,NA,NA,CASSPGETQYF,TGTGCCAGCAGCCCCGGGGAGACCCAGTACTTC
TRBJ2-2,TRBV12-5,once,NA,CASGLKLTGNTGELFF,TGTGCTAGTGGCCTAAAATTGACAGGGAACACCGGGGAGCTGTTTTTT
TRBJ2-7,TRBV15,NA,TRBD2,CATSTTSAPSYEQYF,TGTGCCACCAGCACAACTAGCGCCCCCTCCTACGAGCAGTACTTC
TRBJ2-3,TRBV7-8,NA,TRBD2,CASSLVLAGGSTDTQYF,TGTGCCAGCAGCTTAGTTCTCGCGGGGGGTAGCACAGATACGCAGTATTTT
TRBJ2-3,TRBV19,once,TRBD2,CASSIRRGGSTDTQYF,TGTGCCAGTAGTATTCGACGGGGGGGAAGCACAGATACGCAGTATTTT
TRBJ1-2,TRBV29-1,NA,NA,CSVDFSRDSIYGYTF,TGCAGCGTTGATTTTTCCAGGGATTCGATTTATGGCTACACCTTC
TRBJ1-2,TRBV11-1,NA,NA,CASSLTGQIYGYTF,TGTGCCAGCAGCTTAACTGGACAGATCTATGGCTACACCTTC
TRBJ2-7,TRBV5-4,once,NA,CASSLGSGEQYF,TGTGCCAGCAGCTTGGGGAGCGGCGAGCAGTACTTC
TRBJ2-7,TRBV5-1,NA,NA,CASSLAGSSYEQYF,TGCGCCAGCAGCTTGGCCGGGAGCTCCTACGAGCAGTACTTC
TRBJ1-1,TRBV7-9,NA,NA,CASSLYDTEAFF,TGTGCCAGCAGCTTATATGACACTGAAGCTTTCTTT
TRBJ1-5,TRBV10-3,once,NA,CAASPQNQPQHF,TGTGCCGCCTCCCCTCAGAATCAGCCCCAGCATTTT
TRBJ2-3,TRBV16,NA,NA,CASSPSTDTQYF,TGTGCCAGCAGCCCGAGCACAGATACGCAGTATTTT
TRBJ2-3,TRBV7-2,NA,TRBD2,CASSPGLAGLDTQYF,TGTGCCAGCAGTCCAGGACTAGCGGGTCTAGATACGCAGTATTTT
TRBJ2-3,TRBV6-1,NA,NA,CASSVAGTQYF,TGTGCCAGCAGTGTTGCGGGGACGCAGTATTTT
TRBJ1-2,TRBV5-6,NA,TRBD1,CASRSQGAGYGYTF,TGTGCCAGCAGGAGTCAGGGGGCGGGGTATGGCTACACCTTC
TRBJ2-5,TRBV5-1,NA,TRBD1,CASSQGQGRSETQYF,TGCGCCAGCAGCCAGGGACAGGGGCGCTCAGAGACCCAGTACTTC
TRBJ2-7,TRBV2,NA,TRBD1,CASSSQGTGYEQYF,TGTGCCAGCAGTTCGCAAGGGACAGGCTACGAGCAGTACTTC
TRBJ2-1,TRBV9,NA,TRBD2,CASSMGLAGGRFLF,TGTGCCAGCAGCATGGGACTAGCGGGGGGGCGATTTCTCTTC
TRBJ1-6,TRBV7-8,NA,TRBD1,CASRPRTGTDSPLHF,TGTGCCAGCAGGCCTAGGACAGGGACGGATTCACCCCTCCACTTT
TRBJ2-1,TRBV11-3,NA,TRBD2,CASSFAGTSGGASNEQFF,TGTGCCAGCAGCTTCGCCGGGACTAGCGGGGGGGCCAGTAATGAGCAGTTCTTC
TRBJ1-1,TRBV30,NA,TRBD1,CAWSGPGGTEAFF,TGTGCCTGGAGTGGCCCAGGGGGCACTGAAGCTTTCTTT
TRBJ2-5,TRBV2,NA,NA,CASAWRETQYF,TGTGCCAGCGCTTGGAGAGAGACCCAGTACTTC
TRBJ2-3,TRBV9,NA,TRBD2,CASSVVSGGASDTQYF,TGTGCCAGCAGCGTAGTGAGCGGGGGGGCATCAGATACGCAGTATTTT
TRBJ2-5,TRBV7-2,NA,TRBD2,CASSLFVVQRGLQETQYF,TGTGCCAGCAGCTTATTTGTCGTCCAGCGGGGACTCCAAGAGACCCAGTACTTC
TRBJ1-3,TRBV10-3,NA,NA,CAITRSSGNTIYF,TGTGCCATCACCAGAAGCTCTGGAAACACCATATATTTT
TRBJ2-3,TRBV19,NA,TRBD1,CASSGQGTDTQYF,TGTGCCAGTAGCGGACAGGGTACAGATACGCAGTATTTT
TRBJ1-3,TRBV7-9,NA,NA,CASSLRSGNTIYF,TGTGCCAGCAGCTTACGTTCTGGAAACACCATATATTTT
TRBJ1-6,TRBV7-2,NA,TRBD1,CASSMRGTDYNSPLHF,TGTGCCAGCAGCATGCGAGGGACAGACTATAATTCACCCCTCCACTTT
TRBJ2-7,TRBV4-1,NA,NA,CASSQDPPYEQYF,TGCGCCAGCAGCCAAGACCCCCCTTACGAGCAGTACTTC
TRBJ1-5,TRBV10-1,few,NA,CASPPGDYSNQPQHF,TGCGCCAGCCCCCCCGGAGATTATAGCAATCAGCCCCAGCATTTT
TRBJ2-5,TRBV2,NA,NA,CASSGDWGETQYF,TGTGCCAGCAGCGGGGACTGGGGGGAGACCCAGTACTTC
TRBJ2-5,TRBV20-1,once,NA,CSARFQETQYF,TGCAGTGCCCGGTTCCAAGAGACCCAGTACTTC
TRBJ1-2,TRBV5-6,once,NA,CASSFVTGNYGYTF,TGTGCCAGCAGCTTTGTGACAGGAAACTATGGCTACACCTTC
TRBJ1-1,TRBV18,NA,TRBD1,CASSPPADRAEAFF,TGTGCCAGCTCACCACCCGCGGACAGGGCTGAAGCTTTCTTT